A single sample gave rise to the 19 T cell receptor beta chains below, sequenced in a study of beta chain features in type 1 diabetes (dated by TCRdb to the late 2010s). The library was made by the immunoSEQ multiplex PCR assay. All of the isolated RNA was reverse transcribed with the High Capacity cDNA Reverse Transcription Kit, so expressed TCRB transcripts were sequenced. Entries here come from immuneACCESS through TCRdb and include only in-frame sequences with V and J called. Some clones fail to appear in such tables; in the studies checked, an unresolved V gene covers under half of the shortfall, and the cause of the remainder is unknown. This sample is represented by a few hundred thousand clones; over 9.5% of them were singletons. The ten largest clonotypes hold under 0.02% of the sample. Specimen: naive CD4+ T cells from blood. What this sample's cell subset or site label stands for: true naive CD4+ T cells. Every receptor here comes from a man aged 18 to 29 in good health.

This clone was seen a few times. This chain links TRBV6-5 with TRBJ1-4; 7 nucleotides agree with TRBD1. Germline V CDR1 and CDR2: MNHEY, SVGAGI. Trimming removed 4 bases from V and 10 bases from J; junction bases left unmatched: 9. The CDR3 length is 14 residues. CDR3 region: CASSFAGTAGKLFF. The DNA of the CDR3 is TGTGCCAGCAGTTTTGCAGGGACAGCCGGAAAACTGTTTTTT.

The chain employs TRBV9 and TRBJ2-2; a weak D match, TRBD2 (6 bases). V lost 0 bases and J 7 bases, leaving 13 bases between the germline ends. The CDR3 runs to 15 residues. Germline V lookup: CDR1 SGDLS, CDR2 YYNGEE. The CDR3 loop reads CASSVDGSRDGELFF. CDR3 DNA sequence: TGTGCCAGCAGCGTAGACGGGAGCCGTGACGGGGAGCTGTTTTTT.

In its sample, this clone was seen a few times. This chain joins TRBV30 and TRBJ1-6; TRBD1 agrees at 7 bases. This CDR3 spans 13 amino acids. The V and J ends lost 2 bases and 9 bases, in that order; junction bases with no gene match: 4. Germline V gene sequence: CDR1 GTSNPN, CDR2 SVGIG (reference sequence). CDR3 in amino acids: CAWSLTGFSPLHF. CDR3 sequence (DNA): TGTGCCTGGAGTTTGACAGGGTTTTCACCCCTCCACTTT.

The chain carries TRBV27 and TRBJ1-2; D remains ambiguous. V was pared by 6 bases and J by 3 bases, with 14 bases between. This CDR3 contains 14 residues. Germline-derived CDR1 and CDR2 are MNHEY and SMNVEV (reference sequence). The CDR3 protein is CASRLTGSYYGYTF. The CDR3 bases are TGTGCCAGCAGACTTACCGGGAGCTACTATGGCTACACCTTC.

The chain is built from TRBV5-1 and TRBJ2-7; TRBD2 might be the D (5 bases). V lost 5 bases and J 6 bases, leaving 18 bases between the germline ends. CDR3 length equals 14 residues. Per germline, CDR1 SGHRS and CDR2 YFSETQ. The CDR3 nucleotides are TGCGCCAGCAGACTAGACCAGCAATTGTCCGAGCAGTACTTC. Its protein product is CASRLDQQLSEQYF.

V and J are TRBV18 and TRBJ2-7; D possibly corresponds to TRBD1 (6 bases). Looked up from germline, CDR1 is KGHSH and CDR2 is LQKENI. The CDR3 contains 13 residues. Trimming took off 6 bases at V and 1 base at J, with 10 bases between the two ends. CDR3 DNA sequence: TGTGCCAGCTCGCATGGACAGTCCTACGAGCAGTACTTC. Translated: CASSHGQSYEQYF.

The genes are TRBV7-2 and TRBJ2-3; D is possibly TRBD2 (5 bases). This CDR3 region has 12 residues. Trimming stripped 5 bases from V and 5 bases from J, with 8 bases between. Looked up from germline, CDR1 is SGHTA and CDR2 is FQGNSA. CDR3: CASSRTLDTQYF. DNA for the CDR3: TGTGCCAGCAGCCGGACTCTAGATACGCAGTATTTT.

The rearrangement joins TRBV6-5 to TRBJ2-2; no reliable D call. Germline V gene lookup returns CDR1 MNHEY and CDR2 SVGAGI. This CDR3 has 15 residues. The V gene lost 9 bases and the J gene lost 0 bases, with 14 bases spanning the gap. The CDR3 DNA is TGTGCCAGTAGAGCTAGGTTCGCGAACACCGGGGAGCTGTTTTTT. Its protein is CASRARFANTGELFF.

The chain recombines TRBV5-1 with TRBJ2-7, with 8 bases that match TRBD2. The ends lost 4 bases at V and 0 bases at J; junction bases unmatched: 9. Germline CDR1 reads SGHRS; CDR2 reads YFSETQ. This CDR3 contains 16 residues. CDR3 loop: CASSREGLETSYEQYF. In DNA, the CDR3 is TGCGCCAGCAGCCGGGAGGGGCTGGAGACCTCCTACGAGCAGTACTTC.

J is TRBJ1-4 and V is TRBV7-2; 7 bases align to TRBD1. The germline V gene has CDR1 SGHTA and CDR2 FQGNSA. The CDR3 has 15 residues. Germline trimming cut 1 base from V and 4 bases from J; bases unmatched to any gene: 3. DNA for the CDR3: TGTGCCAGCAGCTTAGTGGGACAGATTAATGAAAAACTGTTTTTT. It specifies CASSLVGQINEKLFF.

There are a few counts of this clone. V is TRBV7-3 and J is TRBJ1-1; 9 nucleotides match TRBD1. With V trimmed by 3 bases and J by 2 bases, 7 bases remained unmatched. The CDR3 sequence is 16 residues long. The V gene's germline CDR1 is SGHTA and CDR2 FQGTGA. As DNA, the CDR3 is TGTGCCAGCAGCTTTGCCGGGACAGGGCATAACACTGAAGCTTTCTTT. It specifies CASSFAGTGHNTEAFF. The whole variable domain, filled in from reference TRBV7-3 and TRBJ1-1, reads GAGVSQTPSNKVTEKGKYVELRCDPISGHTALYWYRQSLGQGPEFLIYFQGTGAADDSGLPNDRFFAVRPEGSVSTLKIQRTERGDSAVYLCASSFAGTGHNTEAFFGQGTRLTVV.

Only a few counts were recorded for this clone. The V and J genes are TRBV11-2 and TRBJ2-3, with TRBD2 matching 9 bases. Germline lookup yields CDR1 SGHAT and CDR2 FQNNGV. Trimming took 4 bases from V and 5 from J; bases not matched to a gene: 10. This CDR3 is built from 16 residues. The chain's CDR3 is CASSSESGRRGDTQYF. The CDR3 DNA reads TGTGCCAGCAGCTCCGAAAGCGGGAGGCGGGGAGATACGCAGTATTTT.

The sample holds a few counts of this clone. V gene TRBV19 combines with J gene TRBJ2-6, with TRBD1 matching 7 bases. This CDR3 region has 18 residues. V was clipped by 4 bases and J by 3 bases; unmatched bases: 12. CDR1 and CDR2 from the germline V gene are LNHDA and SQIVND (reference sequence). CDR3 in amino acids: CASSKGDRERNGANVLTF. For the CDR3, the DNA is TGTGCCAGTAGTAAGGGGGACAGAGAGAGGAATGGGGCCAACGTCCTGACTTTC.

This clone was counted between two and nine times. CDR3 sequence (DNA): TGTGCCAGCGAGACAGGGGAACCCTACAATGAGCAGTTCTTC. This sequence encodes CASETGEPYNEQFF. The chain is built from TRBV28 and TRBJ2-1; TRBD1 aligns across 8 bases. Germline V gene lookup returns CDR1 MDHEN and CDR2 SYDVKM. The CDR3 totals 14 residues. The V segment lost 8 bases and the J segment 2 bases; nucleotides outside the gene matches: 5. Drawing the rest from reference TRBV28 and TRBJ2-1, the complete variable domain is DVKVTQSSRYLVKRTGEKVFLECVQDMDHENMFWYRQDPGLGLRLIYFSYDVKMKEKGDIPEGYSVSREKKERFSLILESASTNQTSMYLCASETGEPYNEQFFGPGTRLTVL.

V and J are TRBV5-1 and TRBJ2-2; TRBD2 aligns across 10 bases. Trimming took 1 base from V and 8 from J; bases not matched to a gene: 11. The germline gives CDR1 SGHRS, CDR2 YFSETQ. The CDR3 spans 17 residues. The CDR3 loop reads CASSLRSLAGVRGELFF. The CDR3 region has the DNA TGCGCCAGCAGCTTGAGGAGTCTAGCGGGAGTACGAGGGGAGCTGTTTTTT.

This clone has more than one count but fewer than ten. The rearrangement links TRBV6-6 to TRBJ1-6; D unresolved. V lost 7 bases, J lost 8 bases, and 9 bases lay in between. The germline CDR1 and CDR2 sequences are MNHNY and SVGAGI (reference sequence). This CDR3 has 12 residues. Here the CDR3 reads CASIGGDSPLHF. The CDR3 nucleotides are TGTGCCAGCATAGGCGGAGATTCACCCCTCCACTTT.

The rearrangement joins TRBV5-1 to TRBJ2-1; 9 nucleotides agree with TRBD2. The CDR3 contains 14 residues. The germline CDR1 and CDR2 sequences are SGHRS and YFSETQ. The V segment lost 0 bases and the J segment 8 bases; nucleotides outside the gene matches: 3. CDR3 protein: CASSLGTSVHEQFF. In DNA form, the CDR3 reads TGCGCCAGCAGCTTGGGGACTAGCGTCCATGAGCAGTTCTTC.

This clone was seen only a few times. The genes are TRBV11-3 and TRBJ2-2; D not resolved. Per the germline V gene, CDR1 is SGHNT and CDR2 is YENEEA. There are 14 residues in the CDR3. Trimming removed 5 bases from V and 4 bases from J, with 11 bases in between. The CDR3 nucleotides are TGTGCCAGCAGCCCACCAACGGGCACCGGGGAGCTGTTTTTT. Translation gives CASSPPTGTGELFF.

This clone was seen a handful of times. V is TRBV4-3 and J is TRBJ2-2; D gene unclear. V lost 1 base and J 4 bases, leaving 13 bases between the germline ends. The CDR3 is made up of 16 amino acids. CDR1 LGHNA and CDR2 YSLEER come from the germline V gene. CDR3 amino acids: CASSQVALPGTGELFF. The CDR3 DNA sequence: TGCGCCAGCAGCCAAGTTGCCCTCCCGGGCACCGGGGAGCTGTTTTTT.